A single T cell receptor beta chain is shown here with its context. The antigen remains unidentified. The data originate from a study of T-cell memory formation after mild COVID-19. The V end was cut by 2 bases, the J end by 1 base, with 7 bases between. The CDR3 totals 14 residues. Study-level results: Clones shrinking from day 15 to 85 showed even CD4/CD8 mixes; later expanders tilted CD4+. Some responding clones appeared in pre-infection memory, suggesting cross-reactive memory joined. Clones which contracted sat mainly in CM and EM if CD4+, and in EMRA if CD8+.

The TCR alpha and TCR beta cDNA libraries, bearing sample barcodes and UMIs, were generated by 5'RACE using constant-segment primers. MiXCR, applied by TCRdb to the 5' RACE reads, yields one record per CDR3 protein. The table has 450,000 to 650,000 distinct CDR3 sequences, roughly 20% seen once; the top ten hold around 7.7%. The TCR comes from an adult woman who had mild COVID-19 (a few samples of this study predate the infection). Cell type and time point are not known. Sequencing was carried out using PBMCs or a T cell subset sorted from them (not recorded which). V and J are TRBV12-3 or TRBV12-4 and TRBJ2-3; D is uncertain. CDR3 in DNA: TGTGCCAGCAGTTTAAGCAGTCGCACAGATACGCAGTATTTT. Translated, it gives CASSLSSRTDTQYF.